This T cell receptor (beta chain) appears in the sequencing data of a study of identical twins. It was template switching that added a universal primer site, and there were unique molecular identifiers on the cDNA. Using its own MiXCR run on the 5' RACE reads, TCRdb lists one record per CDR3 protein. The sample shows a few hundred thousand distinct CDR3 sequences, around 15% of them seen only once. This CDR3 spans 18 amino acids. Trimming removed 1 base from V and 0 bases from J; junction bases left unmatched: 11. Germline CDR1 SGHAT, CDR2 FQNNGV. The sample holds a few counts of this clonotype. This same sample was also part of a study on yellow fever vaccine responses in identical twins.

J is TRBJ1-1 and V is TRBV11-2; 7 bases align to TRBD1. The receptor was derived from a woman aged 18-35 years in good health. Sequenced: CD4+ T cells sorted from blood. Here the CDR3 DNA reads TGTGCCAGCAGCTTAGGAGGGACAGTCATCACTCTGAACACTGAAGCTTTCTTT. Amino acid sequence: CASSLGGTVITLNTEAFF.